These 9 T cell receptor beta chains were all obtained from the same sample, sequenced in a study of glioma-infiltrating T cells after dendritic cell vaccination. Data came from immunoSEQ multiplex PCR; TCRdb stores just in-frame clones and leaves some out. Of about 92,000 clones detected, just over 85% appear once; the ten largest clones hold 15% to 19%. The sequencing here drew on blood, taken before dendritic cell vaccination. Every receptor here comes from a human donor with glioblastoma.

The V gene is TRBV6-5, the J gene TRBJ2-2; tentative D call: TRBD1 (6 bases). Germline V gene sequence: CDR1 MNHEY, CDR2 SVGAGI. Trimming removed 6 bases at V and 5 bases at J, with 13 bases between. The CDR3 runs 14 residues. The CDR3 reads CASRRGGVTGELFF. In DNA form, the CDR3 reads TGTGCCAGCAGACGAGGGGGTGTAACCGGGGAGCTGTTTTTT.

CDR3 in amino acids: CAWSTGLAYEQYF. The CDR3 bases are TGTGCCTGGAGTACGGGACTAGCTTACGAGCAGTACTTC. The chain has TRBV30 and TRBJ2-7, with TRBD2 matching over 9 bases. V shed 2 bases and J 4 bases; nucleotides not matched to a gene: 3. Germline V gene sequence: CDR1 GTSNPN, CDR2 SVGIG (reference sequence). The CDR3 consists of 13 residues.

The chain couples TRBV14 to TRBJ2-6, with TRBD1 matching over 7 bases. The CDR3 extends over 20 amino acids. Looked up from germline, CDR1 is SGHDN and CDR2 is FVKESK. With 4 bases clipped from V and 0 bases from J, the junction kept 15 bases outside the gene matches. CDR3 residues: CASSRNDPGQRNSGANVLTF. CDR3 sequence (DNA): TGTGCCAGCAGCCGGAATGATCCGGGACAGCGTAACTCTGGGGCCAACGTCCTGACTTTC.

The chain employs TRBV7-9 and TRBJ2-1; TRBD2 matches 11 bases. Germline CDR1 is SEHNR and CDR2 is FQNEAQ (reference sequence). V lost 3 bases to trimming and J lost 4 bases; unmatched junction nucleotides: 8. CDR3 length: 17 amino acids. The CDR3 reads CASSFPLAGGHYNEQFF. CDR3 nucleotides: TGTGCCAGCAGCTTCCCGTTAGCGGGAGGGCATTACAATGAGCAGTTCTTC.

This rearrangement joins TRBV28 to TRBJ1-2; 7 bases fit TRBD1. The CDR3 totals 15 residues. Trimming at V came to 3 bases and at J to 2 bases, leaving 6 bases not matched to a gene. Germline V gives CDR1 MDHEN, CDR2 SYDVKM. For the CDR3, the DNA is TGTGCCAGCAGTTTCCTTTTGACAGGGAACTATGGCTACACCTTC. This codes for CASSFLLTGNYGYTF.

The chain is built from TRBV4-2 and TRBJ2-2, with 8 bases fitting TRBD2. Looked up from germline, CDR1 is LGHNA and CDR2 is YNFKEQ. The junction had 0 bases not matched to a gene; V was cut back by 3 bases and J by 0 bases. This CDR3 spans 15 amino acids. The CDR3 bases are TGTGCCAGCAGCCAGGGACTAGCGAACACCGGGGAGCTGTTTTTT. It yields the protein CASSQGLANTGELFF.

This chain uses TRBV7-3 with TRBJ2-2; 8 bases are shared with TRBD2. J gave up 1 base and V 3 bases, and 7 bases lay outside the gene matches. Germline loops: CDR1 SGHTA, CDR2 FQGTGA. The CDR3 sequence is 17 residues long. The DNA of the CDR3 is TGTGCCAGCAGCTTCCCAGCGGGGGTCGGGAACACCGGGGAGCTGTTTTTT. Amino acids: CASSFPAGVGNTGELFF.

The chain combines TRBV6-1 with TRBJ1-1, with D possibly matching TRBD1 (6 bases). Trimming removed 8 bases from V and 1 base from J, with 17 bases in between. This CDR3 has 15 amino acids. Germline CDR1 reads MNHNS; CDR2 reads SASEGT. The CDR3 reads CASGRVQGGNTEAFF. CDR3 nucleotide sequence: TGTGCCAGCGGACGCGTACAGGGTGGGAACACTGAAGCTTTCTTT.

The J gene is TRBJ1-1, the V gene TRBV5-4; no firm D call. V was trimmed by 0 bases and J by 0 bases, leaving 9 bases between them. The CDR3 has 15 amino acids. CDR1 is SGHNT, CDR2 YYREEE, per germline (reference sequence). CDR3 in DNA: TGTGCCAGCAGCTTGGCCGGCGGTATGAACACTGAAGCTTTCTTT. Residues: CASSLAGGMNTEAFF.